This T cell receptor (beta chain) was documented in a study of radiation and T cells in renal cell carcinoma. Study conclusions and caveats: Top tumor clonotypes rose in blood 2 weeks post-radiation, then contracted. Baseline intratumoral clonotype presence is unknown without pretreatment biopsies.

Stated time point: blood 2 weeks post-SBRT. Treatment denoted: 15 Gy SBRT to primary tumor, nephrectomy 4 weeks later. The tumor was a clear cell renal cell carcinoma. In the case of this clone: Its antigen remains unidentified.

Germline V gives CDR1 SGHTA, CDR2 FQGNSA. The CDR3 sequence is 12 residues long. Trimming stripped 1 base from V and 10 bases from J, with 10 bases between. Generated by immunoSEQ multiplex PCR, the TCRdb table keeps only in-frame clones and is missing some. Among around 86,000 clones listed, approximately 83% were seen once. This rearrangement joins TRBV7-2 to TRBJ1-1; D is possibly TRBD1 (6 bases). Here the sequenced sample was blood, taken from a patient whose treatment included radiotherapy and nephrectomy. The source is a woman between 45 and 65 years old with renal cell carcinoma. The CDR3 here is CASSLDRVVAFF. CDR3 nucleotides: TGTGCCAGCAGCTTAGACAGGGTGGTAGCTTTCTTT.